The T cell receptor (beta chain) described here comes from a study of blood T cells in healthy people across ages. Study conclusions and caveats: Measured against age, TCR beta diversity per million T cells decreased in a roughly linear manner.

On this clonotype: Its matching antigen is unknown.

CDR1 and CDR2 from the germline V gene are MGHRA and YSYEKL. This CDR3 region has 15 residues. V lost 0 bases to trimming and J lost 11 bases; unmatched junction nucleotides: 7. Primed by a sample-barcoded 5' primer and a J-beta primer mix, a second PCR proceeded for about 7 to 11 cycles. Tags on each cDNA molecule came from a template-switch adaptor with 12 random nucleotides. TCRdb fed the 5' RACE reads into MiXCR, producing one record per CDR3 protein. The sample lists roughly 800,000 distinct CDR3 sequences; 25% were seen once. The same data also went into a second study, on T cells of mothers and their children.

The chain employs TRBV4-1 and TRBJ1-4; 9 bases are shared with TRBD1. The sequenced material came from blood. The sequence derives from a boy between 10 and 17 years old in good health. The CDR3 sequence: CASSQDRAQGAKLFF. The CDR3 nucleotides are TGCGCCAGCAGCCAAGATCGGGCACAGGGGGCTAAACTGTTTTTT.